This T cell receptor beta chain was retrieved from a study of human T cells and chemical hapten exposure. On the study more broadly: Upper back patch tests used 0.01% DPC, scored after 6 days. The cohort included alopecia areata under or over 50% scalp, totalis and universalis.

This sample's time point: pre-sensitization, week 0. Documented treatment: therapeutic diphenylcyclopropenone sensitization with weekly scalp DPC. The total RNA was obtained from whole blood that was not fractionated. This clonotype came up many times. Germline CDR1 and CDR2: SEHNR and FQNEAQ (reference sequence). This CDR3 has 13 residues. V was pared by 1 base and J by 4 bases, with 5 bases between. TCRdb re-called the RACE reads through MiXCR, storing one row per CDR3 protein. Of roughly 56,000 distinct CDR3 sequences in the sample, approximately 10% are singletons; the top ten hold approximately 9.5%.

Sequences were derived from whole blood, sampled in connection with sensitization to the hapten diphenylcyclopropenone (DPC). V and J are TRBV7-9 and TRBJ2-1; D unclear. This TCR derives from a woman aged 25-40 years with alopecia areata. Some clones in this sample may be carry-over from other donors' samples. The CDR3 loop is CASSLVSYNEQFF. In DNA form, the CDR3 reads TGTGCCAGCAGCTTAGTAAGTTACAATGAGCAGTTCTTC.